Each of the 3 T cell receptor beta chains below was sequenced from the same sample in a study of T-cell reconstitution after alpha-beta-depleted transplantation in children. Researchers prepared the TCRbeta library using unique molecular identifiers, the study reports. TCRdb re-called the PCR reads with MiXCR, one entry per CDR3 protein. The table has nearly 250,000 distinct CDR3 sequences, roughly 8% seen once. The material was PBMCs, mostly from graft donor cells, obtained 180 days after TCRalphabeta/CD19-depleted stem cell transplant. All receptors derive from a male patient younger than 18 who had a stem cell transplant for acute lymphoblastic leukemia, so the T cells may come from the graft donor.

This chain uses TRBV4-3 with TRBJ2-7, with 9 bases aligning to TRBD2. J gave up 2 bases and V 1 base, and 9 bases lay outside the gene matches. Germline CDR1 is LGHNA and CDR2 is YSLEER. The CDR3 has 17 amino acids. CDR3 DNA: TGCGCCAGCAGCCAAGCGGTCCGACTAGCGGAAGCCTACGAGCAGTACTTC. Its translation is CASSQAVRLAEAYEQYF.

This clonotype was found many times. The chain is built from TRBV5-1 and TRBJ2-3, with unresolved D. The CDR3 totals 17 residues. Germline V gene data show CDR1 as SGHRS and CDR2 as YFSETQ. With 0 bases removed from V and 1 base from J, the gap between germline ends came to 15 bases. The CDR3: CASSLGVIGFGTDTQYF. CDR3 coding DNA: TGCGCCAGCAGCTTGGGTGTCATCGGCTTTGGCACAGATACGCAGTATTTT. Full variable domain (rest looked up from reference TRBV5-1 and TRBJ2-3): KAGVTQTPRYLIKTRGQQVTLSCSPISGHRSVSWYQQTPGQGLQFLFEYFSETQRNKGNFPGRFSGRQFSNSRSEMNVSTLELGDSALYLCASSLGVIGFGTDTQYFGPGTRLTVL.

This clonotype was counted a few times. The rearrangement joins TRBV6-1 to TRBJ2-3; 9 positions agree with TRBD2. This CDR3 spans 13 amino acids. Germline lookup yields CDR1 MNHNS and CDR2 SASEGT. Germline trimming cut 8 bases from V and 12 bases from J; bases unmatched to any gene: 12. CDR3 amino acids: CASLSSGGRRQYF. The CDR3 DNA is TGTGCCAGCCTGAGTAGCGGGGGCCGGAGACAGTATTTT.